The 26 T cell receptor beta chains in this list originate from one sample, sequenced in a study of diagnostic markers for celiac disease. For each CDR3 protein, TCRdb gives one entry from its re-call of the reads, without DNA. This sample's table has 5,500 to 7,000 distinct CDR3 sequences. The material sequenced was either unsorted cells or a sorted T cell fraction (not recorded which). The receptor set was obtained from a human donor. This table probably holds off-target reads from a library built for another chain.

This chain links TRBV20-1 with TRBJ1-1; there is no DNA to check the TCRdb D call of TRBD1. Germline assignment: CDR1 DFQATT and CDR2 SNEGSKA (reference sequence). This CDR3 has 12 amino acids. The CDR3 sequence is CSARDGGAEAFF.

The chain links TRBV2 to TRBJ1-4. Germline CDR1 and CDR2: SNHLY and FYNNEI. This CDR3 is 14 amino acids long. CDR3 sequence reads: CASSERTVYGKLFF. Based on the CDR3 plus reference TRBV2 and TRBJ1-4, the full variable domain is EPEVTQTPSHQVTQMGQEVILRCVPISNHLYFYWYRQILGQKVEFLVSFYNNEISEKSEIFDDQFSVERPDGSNFTLKIRSTKLEDSAMYFCASSERTVYGKLFFGSGTQLSVL.

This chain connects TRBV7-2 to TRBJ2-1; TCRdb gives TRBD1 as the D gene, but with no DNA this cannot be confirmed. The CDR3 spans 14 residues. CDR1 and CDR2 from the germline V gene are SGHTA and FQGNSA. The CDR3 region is CASSLGTAYNEQFF.

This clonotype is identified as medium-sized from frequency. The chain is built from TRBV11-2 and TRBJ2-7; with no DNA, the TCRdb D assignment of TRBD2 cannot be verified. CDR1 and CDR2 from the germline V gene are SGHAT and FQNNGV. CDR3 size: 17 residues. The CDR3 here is CASSLDLGDSGLYEQYF.

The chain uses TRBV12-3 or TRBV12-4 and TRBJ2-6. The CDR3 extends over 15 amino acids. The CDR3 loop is CASSLNPLGANVLTF.

The CDR3 here is CASSQEVRSWGYTF. V usage is TRBV4-3 and J usage is TRBJ1-2. This CDR3 spans 14 amino acids. Germline CDR1 reads LGHNA; CDR2 reads YSLEER.

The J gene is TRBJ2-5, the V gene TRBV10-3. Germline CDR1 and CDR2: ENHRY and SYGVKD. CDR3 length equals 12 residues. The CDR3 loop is CAIKRDGETQYF.

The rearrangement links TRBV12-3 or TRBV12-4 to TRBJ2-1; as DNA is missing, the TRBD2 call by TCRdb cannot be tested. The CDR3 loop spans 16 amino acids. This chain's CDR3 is CASSWRLAETYNEQFF.

The CDR3 sequence is CSVTFGPMIMNTEAFF. J is TRBJ1-1 and V is TRBV29-1. Germline-derived CDR1 and CDR2 are SQVTM and ANQGSEA. This CDR3 contains 16 residues.

The CDR3 reads CASSLWGNTEAFF. The V and J genes are TRBV12-3 or TRBV12-4 and TRBJ1-1. This CDR3 has 13 amino acids.

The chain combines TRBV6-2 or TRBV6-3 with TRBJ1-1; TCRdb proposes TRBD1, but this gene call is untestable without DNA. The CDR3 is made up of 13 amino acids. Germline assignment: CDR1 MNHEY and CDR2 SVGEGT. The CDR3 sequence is CASSLTGREEAFF.

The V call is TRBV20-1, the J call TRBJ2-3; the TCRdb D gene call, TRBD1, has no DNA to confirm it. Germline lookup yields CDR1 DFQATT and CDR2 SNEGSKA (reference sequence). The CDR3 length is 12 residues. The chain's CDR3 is CSARAPGDTQYF.

The CDR3 here is CASSIGSQPQHF. The chain employs TRBV19 and TRBJ1-5. This CDR3 region has 12 residues. The germline V gene encodes CDR1 LNHDA and CDR2 SQIVND (reference sequence).

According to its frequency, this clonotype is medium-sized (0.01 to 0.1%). This chain's CDR3 is CASSFSGITYNEQFF. J is TRBJ2-1 and V is TRBV12-3 or TRBV12-4. The CDR3 is 15 residues long.

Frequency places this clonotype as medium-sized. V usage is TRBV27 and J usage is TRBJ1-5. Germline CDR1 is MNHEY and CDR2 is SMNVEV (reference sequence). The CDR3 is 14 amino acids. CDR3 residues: CASSFGDSNQPQHF.

The CDR3 is CASSVDPGGEQYF. V and J are TRBV9 and TRBJ2-7; as DNA is missing, the TRBD2 call by TCRdb cannot be tested. Germline CDR1 and CDR2: SGDLS and YYNGEE. This CDR3 contains 13 residues.

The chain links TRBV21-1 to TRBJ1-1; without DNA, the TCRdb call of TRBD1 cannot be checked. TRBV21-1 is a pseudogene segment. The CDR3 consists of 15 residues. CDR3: CASSKEGDRYTEAFF.

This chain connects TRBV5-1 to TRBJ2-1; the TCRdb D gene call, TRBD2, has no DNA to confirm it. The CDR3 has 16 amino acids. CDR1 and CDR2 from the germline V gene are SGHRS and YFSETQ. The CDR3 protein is CASSRGGSSSYNEQFF.

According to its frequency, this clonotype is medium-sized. The CDR3 loop reads CAWSVGQALAYTYNEQFF. J is TRBJ2-1 and V is TRBV30; checking the TCRdb D call of TRBD2 is not possible without DNA. Germline values: CDR1 GTSNPN, CDR2 SVGIG (reference sequence). This CDR3 spans 18 amino acids.

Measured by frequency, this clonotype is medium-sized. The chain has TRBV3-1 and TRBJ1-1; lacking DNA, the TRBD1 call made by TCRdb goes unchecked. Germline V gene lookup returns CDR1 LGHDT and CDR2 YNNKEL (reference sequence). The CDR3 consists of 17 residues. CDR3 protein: CASSQDPFATPGGEAFF. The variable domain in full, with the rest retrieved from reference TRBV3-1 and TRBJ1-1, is DTAVSQTPKYLVTQMGNDKSIKCEQNLGHDTMYWYKQDSKKFLKIMFSYNNKELIINETVPNRFSPKSPDKAHLNLHINSLELGDSAVYFCASSQDPFATPGGEAFFGQGTRLTVV.

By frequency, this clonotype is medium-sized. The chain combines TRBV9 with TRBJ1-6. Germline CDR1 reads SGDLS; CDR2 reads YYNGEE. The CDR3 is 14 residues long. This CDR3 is CASSETLNDSPLHF. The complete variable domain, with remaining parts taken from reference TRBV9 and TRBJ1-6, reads DSGVTQTPKHLITATGQRVTLRCSPRSGDLSVYWYQQSLDQGLQFLIQYYNGEERAKGNILERFSAQQFPDLHSELNLSSLELGDSALYFCASSETLNDSPLHFGNGTRLTVT.

CDR3: CASSSGGWGYTDTQYF. The chain uses TRBV9 and TRBJ2-3. From germline, CDR1 is SGDLS and CDR2 YYNGEE. This CDR3 contains 16 residues.

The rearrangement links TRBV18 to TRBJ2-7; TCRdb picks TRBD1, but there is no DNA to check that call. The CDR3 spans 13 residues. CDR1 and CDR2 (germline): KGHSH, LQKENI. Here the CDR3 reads CASSPPDRYEQYF.

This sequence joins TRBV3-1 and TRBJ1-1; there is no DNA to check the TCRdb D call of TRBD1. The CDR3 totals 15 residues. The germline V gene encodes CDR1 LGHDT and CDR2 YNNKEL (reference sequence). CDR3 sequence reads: CASSLGAGMNTEAFF.

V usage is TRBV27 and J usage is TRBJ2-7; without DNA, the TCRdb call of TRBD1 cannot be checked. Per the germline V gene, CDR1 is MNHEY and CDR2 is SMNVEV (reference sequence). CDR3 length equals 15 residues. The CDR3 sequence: CASSLSGTGGNEQYF.

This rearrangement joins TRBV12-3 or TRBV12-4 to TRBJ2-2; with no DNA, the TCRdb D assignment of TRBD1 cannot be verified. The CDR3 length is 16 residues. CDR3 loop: CASSHGQGRWTGELFF.